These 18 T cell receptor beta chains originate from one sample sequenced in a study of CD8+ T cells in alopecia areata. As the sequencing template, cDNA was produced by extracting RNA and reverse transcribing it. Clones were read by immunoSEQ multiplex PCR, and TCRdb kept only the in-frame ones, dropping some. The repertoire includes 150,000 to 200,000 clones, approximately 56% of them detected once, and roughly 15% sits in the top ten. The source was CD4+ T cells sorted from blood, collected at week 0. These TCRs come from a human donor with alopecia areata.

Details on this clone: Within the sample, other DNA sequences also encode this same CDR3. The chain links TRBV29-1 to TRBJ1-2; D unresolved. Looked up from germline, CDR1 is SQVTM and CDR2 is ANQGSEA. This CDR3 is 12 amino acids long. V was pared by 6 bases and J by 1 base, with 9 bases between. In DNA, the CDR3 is TGCAGCGTCGTCCGGGGTAACTATGGCTACACCTTC. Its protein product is CSVVRGNYGYTF.

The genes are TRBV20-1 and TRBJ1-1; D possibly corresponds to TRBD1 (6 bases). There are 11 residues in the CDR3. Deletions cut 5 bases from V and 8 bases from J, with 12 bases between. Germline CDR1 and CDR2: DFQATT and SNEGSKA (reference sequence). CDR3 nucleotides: TGCAGTGCTGGAGGGGGGGGAGAAGCTTTCTTT. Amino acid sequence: CSAGGGGEAFF.

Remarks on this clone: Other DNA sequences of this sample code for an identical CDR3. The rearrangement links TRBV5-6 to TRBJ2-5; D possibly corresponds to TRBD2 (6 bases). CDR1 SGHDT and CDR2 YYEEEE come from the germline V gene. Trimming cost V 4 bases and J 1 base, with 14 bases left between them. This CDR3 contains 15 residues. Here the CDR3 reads CASSPLRDFQETQYF. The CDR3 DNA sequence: TGTGCCAGCAGCCCGTTAAGGGACTTCCAAGAGACCCAGTACTTC.

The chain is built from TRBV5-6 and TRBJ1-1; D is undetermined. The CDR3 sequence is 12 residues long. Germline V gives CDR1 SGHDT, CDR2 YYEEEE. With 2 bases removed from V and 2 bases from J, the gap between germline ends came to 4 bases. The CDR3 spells CASSFSNTEAFF. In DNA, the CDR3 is TGTGCCAGCAGCTTCTCCAACACTGAAGCTTTCTTT.

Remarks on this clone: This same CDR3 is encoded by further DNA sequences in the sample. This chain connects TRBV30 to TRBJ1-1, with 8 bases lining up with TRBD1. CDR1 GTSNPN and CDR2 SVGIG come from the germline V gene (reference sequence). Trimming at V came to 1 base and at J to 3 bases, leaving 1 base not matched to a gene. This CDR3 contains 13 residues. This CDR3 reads CAWSADRDTEAFF. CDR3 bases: TGTGCCTGGAGTGCGGACAGGGACACTGAAGCTTTCTTT.

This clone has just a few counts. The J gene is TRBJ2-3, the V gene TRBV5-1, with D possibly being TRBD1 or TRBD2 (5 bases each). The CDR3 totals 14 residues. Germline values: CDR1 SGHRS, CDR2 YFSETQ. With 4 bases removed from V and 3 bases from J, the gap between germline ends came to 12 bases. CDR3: CASSPRDHTDTQYF. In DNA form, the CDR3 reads TGCGCCAGCAGCCCTCGGGACCATACAGATACGCAGTATTTT. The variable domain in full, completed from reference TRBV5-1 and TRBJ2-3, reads KAGVTQTPRYLIKTRGQQVTLSCSPISGHRSVSWYQQTPGQGLQFLFEYFSETQRNKGNFPGRFSGRQFSNSRSEMNVSTLELGDSALYLCASSPRDHTDTQYFGPGTRLTVL.

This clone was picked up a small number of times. The CDR3 protein is CSVARRANYGYTF. Here the CDR3 DNA reads TGCAGCGTTGCCAGGAGAGCTAACTATGGCTACACCTTC. The J gene is TRBJ1-2, the V gene TRBV29-1; D remains ambiguous. Germline V gene sequence: CDR1 SQVTM, CDR2 ANQGSEA. This CDR3 contains 13 residues. Between the trimmed V and J ends, which lost 4 bases and 0 bases, there was a span of 9 bases.

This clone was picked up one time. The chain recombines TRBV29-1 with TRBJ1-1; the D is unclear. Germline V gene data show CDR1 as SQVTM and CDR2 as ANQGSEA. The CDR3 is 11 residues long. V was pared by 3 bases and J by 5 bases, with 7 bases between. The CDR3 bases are TGCAGCGTTGATATCGGTACTGAAGCTTTCTTT. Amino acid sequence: CSVDIGTEAFF.

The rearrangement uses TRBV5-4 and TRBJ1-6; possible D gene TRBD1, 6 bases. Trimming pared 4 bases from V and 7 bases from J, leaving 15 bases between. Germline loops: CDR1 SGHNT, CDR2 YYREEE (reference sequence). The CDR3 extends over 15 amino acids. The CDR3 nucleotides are TGTGCCAGCAGCCCTACAACAGGGTTGAATTCACCCCTCCACTTT. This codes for CASSPTTGLNSPLHF.

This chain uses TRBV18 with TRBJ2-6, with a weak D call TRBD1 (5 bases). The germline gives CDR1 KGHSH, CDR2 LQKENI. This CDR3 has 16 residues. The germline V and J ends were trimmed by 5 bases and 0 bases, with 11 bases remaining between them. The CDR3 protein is CASSTTGSSGANVLTF. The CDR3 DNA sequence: TGTGCCAGCTCAACTACAGGTAGCTCTGGGGCCAACGTCCTGACTTTC.

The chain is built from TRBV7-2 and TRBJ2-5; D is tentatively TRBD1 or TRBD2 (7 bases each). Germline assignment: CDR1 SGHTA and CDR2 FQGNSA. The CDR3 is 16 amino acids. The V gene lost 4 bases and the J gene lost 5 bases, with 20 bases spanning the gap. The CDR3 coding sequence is TGTGCCAGCAGCTCCGGAGTGACAGGGAGGGGGGAGACCCAGTACTTC. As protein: CASSSGVTGRGETQYF.

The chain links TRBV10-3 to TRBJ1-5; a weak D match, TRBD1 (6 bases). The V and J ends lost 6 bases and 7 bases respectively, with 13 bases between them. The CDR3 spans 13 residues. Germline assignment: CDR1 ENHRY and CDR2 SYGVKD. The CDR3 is CAISRQVYQPQHF. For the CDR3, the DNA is TGTGCCATCAGCAGACAGGTGTACCAGCCCCAGCATTTT.

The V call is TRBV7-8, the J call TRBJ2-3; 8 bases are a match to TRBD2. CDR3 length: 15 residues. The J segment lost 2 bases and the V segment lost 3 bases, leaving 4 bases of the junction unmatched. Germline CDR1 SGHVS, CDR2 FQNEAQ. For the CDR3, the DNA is TGTGCCAGCAGCTTTCAACTAGCGGTCACAGATACGCAGTATTTT. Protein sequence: CASSFQLAVTDTQYF.

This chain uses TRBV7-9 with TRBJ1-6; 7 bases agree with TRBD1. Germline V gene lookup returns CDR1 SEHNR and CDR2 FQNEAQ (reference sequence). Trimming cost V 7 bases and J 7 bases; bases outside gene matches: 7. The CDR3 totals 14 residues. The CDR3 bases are TGTGCCAGCACTATCGGACAGGCCAATTCACCCCTCCACTTT. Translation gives CASTIGQANSPLHF. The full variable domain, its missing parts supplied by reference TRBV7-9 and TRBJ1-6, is DTGVSQNPRHKITKRGQNVTFRCDPISEHNRLYWYRQTLGQGPEFLTYFQNEAQLEKSRLLSDRFSAERPKGSFSTLEIQRTEQGDSAMYLCASTIGQANSPLHFGNGTRLTVT.

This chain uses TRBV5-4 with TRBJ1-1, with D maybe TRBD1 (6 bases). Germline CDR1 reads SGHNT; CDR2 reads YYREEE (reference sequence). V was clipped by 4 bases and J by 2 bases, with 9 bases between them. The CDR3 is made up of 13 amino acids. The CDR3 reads CASSIQGNTEAFF. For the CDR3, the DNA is TGTGCCAGCAGCATACAGGGTAACACTGAAGCTTTCTTT. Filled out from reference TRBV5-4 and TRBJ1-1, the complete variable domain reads ETGVTQSPTHLIKTRGQQVTLRCSSQSGHNTVSWYQQALGQGPQFIFQYYREEENGRGNFPPRFSGLQFPNYSSELNVNALELDDSALYLCASSIQGNTEAFFGQGTRLTVV.

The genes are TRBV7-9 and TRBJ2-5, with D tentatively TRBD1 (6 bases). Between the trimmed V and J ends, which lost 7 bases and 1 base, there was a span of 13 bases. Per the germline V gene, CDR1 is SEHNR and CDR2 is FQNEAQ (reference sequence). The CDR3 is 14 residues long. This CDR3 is CASNSGVSQETQYF. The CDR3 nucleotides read TGTGCCAGCAATTCAGGGGTCTCCCAAGAGACCCAGTACTTC. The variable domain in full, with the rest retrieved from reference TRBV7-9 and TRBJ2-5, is DTGVSQNPRHKITKRGQNVTFRCDPISEHNRLYWYRQTLGQGPEFLTYFQNEAQLEKSRLLSDRFSAERPKGSFSTLEIQRTEQGDSAMYLCASNSGVSQETQYFGPGTRLLVL.

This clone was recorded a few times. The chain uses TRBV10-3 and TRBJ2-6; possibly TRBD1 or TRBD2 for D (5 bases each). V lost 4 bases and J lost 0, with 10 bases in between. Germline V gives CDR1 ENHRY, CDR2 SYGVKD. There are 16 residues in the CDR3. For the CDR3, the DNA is TGTGCCATCAGTGGAGGGGTTCCCTCTGGGGCCAACGTCCTGACTTTC. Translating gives CAISGGVPSGANVLTF.

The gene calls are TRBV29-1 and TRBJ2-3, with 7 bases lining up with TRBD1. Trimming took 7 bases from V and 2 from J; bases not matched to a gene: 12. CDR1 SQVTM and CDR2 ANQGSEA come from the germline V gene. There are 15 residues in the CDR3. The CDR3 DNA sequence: TGCAGCGCCGGACCGACAGGGTCAATCACAGATACGCAGTATTTT. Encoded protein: CSAGPTGSITDTQYF.